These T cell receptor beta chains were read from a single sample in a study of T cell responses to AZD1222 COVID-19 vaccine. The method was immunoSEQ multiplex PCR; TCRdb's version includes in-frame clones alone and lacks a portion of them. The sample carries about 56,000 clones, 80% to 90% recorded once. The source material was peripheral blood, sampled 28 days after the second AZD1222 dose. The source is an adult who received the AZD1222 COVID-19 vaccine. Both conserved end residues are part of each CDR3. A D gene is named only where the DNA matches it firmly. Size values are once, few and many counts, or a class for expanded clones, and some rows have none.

TGTGCCAGCAGCCCCACGCGGGGGACAGGGGATGAAAAACTGTTTTTT,CASSPTRGTGDEKLFF,TRBD1,TRBJ1-4,-,TRBV7-9
TGTGCCAGCAGTCTTGGCGAGACCCAGTACTTC,CASSLGETQYF,-,TRBJ2-5,-,TRBV27
TGTGCCAGCAGTTTCACAGGGCATGGCTACACCTTC,CASSFTGHGYTF,-,TRBJ1-2,once,TRBV12-3/TRBV12-4
TGTGCCAGCAGCTTCCTCGACGGCACTGAAGCTTTCTTT,CASSFLDGTEAFF,-,TRBJ1-1,-,TRBV7-9
TGTGCCAGCAGTTTCGGTGGGAACACTGAAGCTTTCTTT,CASSFGGNTEAFF,-,TRBJ1-1,-,TRBV12-3/TRBV12-4
TGCGCCAGCAGCTTCCAACAGGGACGGGAGACCCAGTACTTC,CASSFQQGRETQYF,-,TRBJ2-5,-,TRBV5-1
TGTGCCAGCAGCTCCGTCAGGGTAGGAGAAAAACTGTTTTTT,CASSSVRVGEKLFF,-,TRBJ1-4,-,TRBV6-5
TGTGCCAGCAGCCAGGACCCCAGGCCCGATCAGCCCCAGCATTTT,CASSQDPRPDQPQHF,-,TRBJ1-5,-,TRBV4-2
TGTGCCACCAGCTTCCGGGACAGGGGTAATGAAAAACTGTTTTTT,CATSFRDRGNEKLFF,TRBD1,TRBJ1-4,-,TRBV15
TGTGCCAGCGGGGGGGGAACAGGGGATAATTCACCCCTCCACTTT,CASGGGTGDNSPLHF,TRBD1,TRBJ1-6,-,TRBV28
TGCGCCAGCAGCTTCCGTTTAGAGGCTAATGAAAAACTGTTTTTT,CASSFRLEANEKLFF,-,TRBJ1-4,-,TRBV5-1
TGTGCCAGCAGCTGGGCTAGAGGGAGCGGCTACGAGCAGTACTTC,CASSWARGSGYEQYF,-,TRBJ2-7,-,TRBV5-6
TGTGCCAGCAGCCAAGAGGGAGTAGATTATGGCTACACCTTC,CASSQEGVDYGYTF,-,TRBJ1-2,once,TRBV3-1/TRBV3-2
TGTGCCTTTCAAAGCGGAGCTCACACAGATACGCAGTATTTT,CAFQSGAHTDTQYF,-,TRBJ2-3,-,TRBV7-9
TGTGCCAGCAGTGTTAGGGACGGACTCTACAATGAGCAGTTCTTC,CASSVRDGLYNEQFF,-,TRBJ2-1,-,TRBV2
TGTGCCAGCAGTTCGGTAAGCAATCAGCCCCAGCATTTT,CASSSVSNQPQHF,-,TRBJ1-5,-,TRBV6-6
TGTGCCAGCAGCGGTAGAGGGCTGAGGGCCGCTTCCTACAATGAGCAGTTCTTC,CASSGRGLRAASYNEQFF,-,TRBJ2-1,once,TRBV7-9
TGTGCTAGCAGCTTGGGACTAGCGGCCACGGAGGGAAAGTTCTTC,CASSLGLAATEGKFF,TRBD2,TRBJ2-1,-,TRBV7-7
TGTGCCAGCAGTTACTCGCAGGGGATCCATGGCTACACCTTC,CASSYSQGIHGYTF,-,TRBJ1-2,-,TRBV6-5
TGTGCCAGCAGTTTTCCTAGGGGGATCGCTAATTCACCCCTCCACTTT,CASSFPRGIANSPLHF,-,TRBJ1-6,-,TRBV28